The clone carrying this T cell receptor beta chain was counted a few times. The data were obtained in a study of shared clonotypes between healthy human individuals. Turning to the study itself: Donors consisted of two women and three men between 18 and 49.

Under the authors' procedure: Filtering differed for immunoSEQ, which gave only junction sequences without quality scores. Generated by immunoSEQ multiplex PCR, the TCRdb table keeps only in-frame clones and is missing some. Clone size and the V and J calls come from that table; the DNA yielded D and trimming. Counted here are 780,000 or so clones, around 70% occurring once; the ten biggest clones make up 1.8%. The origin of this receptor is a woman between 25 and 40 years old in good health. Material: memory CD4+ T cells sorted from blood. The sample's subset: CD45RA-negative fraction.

This CDR3 reads CASSTGASNYGYTF. As DNA, the CDR3 is TGTGCCAGCAGTACAGGGGCTTCTAACTATGGCTACACCTTC. The V and J genes are TRBV2 and TRBJ1-2; 7 bases map to TRBD1. The germline V gene has CDR1 SNHLY and CDR2 FYNNEI. This CDR3 comprises 14 residues. Losses at the gene ends were 5 bases for V and 0 bases for J; bases not matched to a gene: 3.